Shown below are 20 T cell receptor beta chains from a single sample sequenced in a study of blood T cell repertoires in COVID-19. TCRdb's table, derived via immunoSEQ multiplex PCR, lists solely in-frame clones and lacks some. The sample shows roughly 200,000 clones, about 80% of them seen only once. Sample: PBMCs or T cells enriched from blood (not recorded which). The receptors here all came from a woman aged 45-65 years who had been exposed to COVID-19.

As regards this clone: This sample also contains other DNA sequences that code for the same CDR3. V and J are TRBV27 and TRBJ2-5; D not certain. Trimming shortened V by 5 bases and J by 4 bases, and 20 bases separated the two germline ends. The CDR3 is 16 residues long. Germline V CDR1 and CDR2: MNHEY, SMNVEV (reference sequence). This CDR3 reads CASSGSRSTRGETQYF. DNA of the CDR3: TGTGCCAGCAGTGGCTCGAGGTCGACCCGAGGAGAGACCCAGTACTTC.

This clone was observed once. The rearrangement links TRBV20-1 to TRBJ2-3; TRBD2 agrees at 9 bases. CDR3 length: 17 amino acids. J was trimmed by 4 bases and V by 3 bases; bases with no gene match: 14. The germline V gene has CDR1 DFQATT and CDR2 SNEGSKA (reference sequence). CDR3 in amino acids: CSASSQLWRGGSDTQYF. The CDR3 DNA reads as TGCAGTGCTAGTTCCCAGCTTTGGCGGGGGGGCTCAGATACGCAGTATTTT.

This sequence joins TRBV25-1 and TRBJ1-4; tentatively, D is TRBD1 (6 bases). Germline CDR1 reads MGHDK; CDR2 reads SYGVNS. CDR3 size: 12 residues. The ends were cut back, 4 bases at V and 6 bases at J, with 6 bases in the middle. The CDR3 DNA is TGTGCCAGCAGTGCAGGGGATGAAAAACTGTTTTTT. Its translation is CASSAGDEKLFF.

CDR3 region: CASSGWTGGDDEQYF. In DNA form, the CDR3 reads TGTGCCAGCAGCGGTTGGACAGGGGGCGACGACGAGCAGTACTTC. The chain links TRBV9 to TRBJ2-7; 11 bases line up with TRBD1. The V segment lost 3 bases and the J segment 5 bases; nucleotides outside the gene matches: 7. Germline values: CDR1 SGDLS, CDR2 YYNGEE. CDR3 size: 15 residues.

For this clone: Other nucleotide sequences in the sample specify the same CDR3. This sequence joins TRBV6-2 or TRBV6-3 and TRBJ1-5; possible D gene TRBD1, 5 bases. V lost 4 bases and J 5 bases, leaving 9 bases between the germline ends. The CDR3 is made up of 13 amino acids. Germline assignment: CDR1 MNHEY and CDR2 SVGEGT. The CDR3 DNA is TGTGCCAGCAGTTCGACAGAACATCAGCCCCAGCATTTT. Translating gives CASSSTEHQPQHF.

This chain uses TRBV3-1 (or the pseudogene TRBV3-2) with TRBJ1-3, with unresolved D. The CDR3 length is 12 residues. Germline V lookup: CDR1 LGHDT, CDR2 YNNKEL (reference sequence). V dropped 2 bases and J dropped 7 bases, with 6 bases sitting between them. CDR3 loop: CASSQNGNTIYF. DNA of the CDR3: TGTGCCAGCAGCCAAAACGGTAACACCATATATTTT.

The chain carries TRBV7-2 and TRBJ2-3; unclear D gene. This CDR3 has 14 residues. The germline V and J ends were trimmed by 6 bases and 2 bases, with 12 bases remaining between them. CDR1 is SGHTA and CDR2 is FQGNSA in the germline V gene. CDR3 in amino acids: CASSVTELTDTQYF. Written as DNA, the CDR3 is TGTGCCAGCAGTGTGACGGAGCTCACAGATACGCAGTATTTT.

The chain employs TRBV5-1 and TRBJ2-7; the match to TRBD1 covers 8 bases. The J segment lost 0 bases and the V segment lost 4 bases, leaving 9 bases of the junction unmatched. The CDR3 runs 16 residues. In germline, CDR1 is SGHRS, CDR2 YFSETQ. CDR3 loop: CASSPSSGGSSYEQYF. DNA for the CDR3: TGCGCCAGCAGCCCCTCATCAGGGGGCAGCTCCTACGAGCAGTACTTC. Using reference TRBV5-1 and TRBJ2-7 for the parts outside the CDR3, the full variable domain is KAGVTQTPRYLIKTRGQQVTLSCSPISGHRSVSWYQQTPGQGLQFLFEYFSETQRNKGNFPGRFSGRQFSNSRSEMNVSTLELGDSALYLCASSPSSGGSSYEQYFGPGTRLTVT.

The V call is TRBV12-3 or TRBV12-4, the J call TRBJ2-2, with D possibly being TRBD2 (5 bases). The CDR3 runs 13 residues. V lost 6 bases, J lost 7 bases, and 12 bases lay in between. The CDR3 protein is CASSHTSIGELFF. As DNA, the CDR3 is TGTGCCAGCAGCCATACTAGTATCGGGGAGCTGTTTTTT.

The CDR3 is CAIGGATAYNEQFF. DNA for the CDR3: TGTGCCATCGGGGGGGCAACGGCCTACAATGAGCAGTTCTTC. This chain joins TRBV10-3 and TRBJ2-1, with D perhaps matching TRBD2 (7 bases). Germline V gene sequence: CDR1 ENHRY, CDR2 SYGVKD. V was clipped by 8 bases and J by 2 bases, with 13 bases between them. The CDR3 length is 14 residues.

The chain uses TRBV11-2 and TRBJ2-3; no reliable D call. This CDR3 spans 14 amino acids. CDR1 is SGHAT and CDR2 is FQNNGV in the germline V gene. V was pared by 2 bases and J by 5 bases, with 11 bases between. As DNA, the CDR3 is TGTGCCAGCAGCTTACTAGACTGGAGAGATACGCAGTATTTT. It encodes CASSLLDWRDTQYF. Full variable domain (remainder filled in from reference TRBV11-2 and TRBJ2-3): EAGVAQSPRYKIIEKRQSVAFWCNPISGHATLYWYQQILGQGPKLLIQFQNNGVVDDSQLPKDRFSAERLKGVDSTLKIQPAKLEDSAVYLCASSLLDWRDTQYFGPGTRLTVL.

This clone was counted a single time. The chain employs TRBV6-2 or TRBV6-3 and TRBJ2-7; D is unclear. CDR1 is MNHEY and CDR2 is SVGEGT in the germline V gene. The CDR3 totals 13 residues. Trimming shortened V by 0 bases and J by 3 bases, and 6 bases separated the two germline ends. This chain's CDR3 is CASSYSGSYEQYF. CDR3 coding DNA: TGTGCCAGCAGTTACTCTGGCAGCTACGAGCAGTACTTC.

This rearrangement joins TRBV3-1 (or the pseudogene TRBV3-2) to TRBJ1-1, with D perhaps matching TRBD1 (5 bases). CDR3 length: 13 residues. Trimming cost V 4 bases and J 10 bases, with 16 bases left between them. Germline CDR1 and CDR2: LGHDT and YNNKEL (reference sequence). The CDR3 region is CASSPHIQTAAFF. CDR3 nucleotides: TGTGCCAGCAGCCCGCACATCCAGACAGCAGCTTTCTTT.

A single count supports this clone. The chain links TRBV24-1 to TRBJ2-3, with D possibly matching TRBD1 (6 bases). Trimming stripped 5 bases from V and 0 bases from J, with 14 bases between. Germline V lookup: CDR1 KGHDR, CDR2 SFDVKD. The CDR3 length is 16 residues. The CDR3 DNA sequence: TGTGCCACCAGTGGCCCGACAGGTACCAGCACAGATACGCAGTATTTT. It translates to CATSGPTGTSTDTQYF.

The chain has TRBV7-8 and TRBJ2-1, with D possibly TRBD2 on 5 matching bases. Germline CDR1 is SGHVS and CDR2 is FQNEAQ. The V and J ends lost 2 bases and 10 bases respectively, with 9 bases between them. The length of the CDR3 is 12 residues. In DNA, the CDR3 is TGTGCCAGCAGCTTAAGAGGGATCGAGCAGTTCTTC. It is translated as CASSLRGIEQFF.

The chain carries TRBV7-2 and TRBJ2-1; the D gene is possibly TRBD1 (5 bases). Germline V gene data show CDR1 as SGHTA and CDR2 as FQGNSA. The CDR3 contains 14 residues. Trimming removed 3 bases at V and 6 bases at J, with 12 bases between. This CDR3 is CASSFPGYGNEQFF. DNA of the CDR3: TGTGCCAGCAGCTTCCCAGGGTACGGCAATGAGCAGTTCTTC.

J is TRBJ2-5 and V is TRBV5-1; 10 bases are shared with TRBD2. The CDR3 spans 14 residues. CDR1 and CDR2 from the germline V gene are SGHRS and YFSETQ. Germline trimming cut 4 bases from V and 3 bases from J; bases unmatched to any gene: 3. The CDR3 DNA follows: TGCGCCAGCAGCAAGCGGGGGGGCGAAGAGACCCAGTACTTC. Encoded protein: CASSKRGGEETQYF.

The chain links TRBV5-4 to TRBJ2-5, with TRBD1 matching over 9 bases. Germline V gene lookup returns CDR1 SGHNT and CDR2 YYREEE (reference sequence). This CDR3 has 15 residues. V lost 6 bases to trimming and J lost 5 bases; unmatched junction nucleotides: 11. The CDR3 DNA reads as TGTGCCAGCATCCGAACAGGGGGCAGGGAGGAGACCCAGTACTTC. It codes for CASIRTGGREETQYF. Full variable domain (missing parts from reference TRBV5-4 and TRBJ2-5): ETGVTQSPTHLIKTRGQQVTLRCSSQSGHNTVSWYQQALGQGPQFIFQYYREEENGRGNFPPRFSGLQFPNYSSELNVNALELDDSALYLCASIRTGGREETQYFGPGTRLLVL.

J is TRBJ2-7 and V is TRBV15; no reliable D call. CDR1 and CDR2 from the germline V gene are LNHNV and YYDKDF (reference sequence). This CDR3 comprises 14 residues. Trimming cost V 0 bases and J 2 bases, with 8 bases left between them. The CDR3 nucleotides are TGTGCCACCAGCAGAGATTACGCTACCTACGAGCAGTACTTC. It encodes CATSRDYATYEQYF.

The rearrangement joins TRBV9 to TRBJ2-1; 10 bases match TRBD2. V lost 0 bases and J lost 7; bases outside the gene matches: 7. Per germline, CDR1 SGDLS and CDR2 YYNGEE. CDR3 length equals 16 residues. The CDR3 region has the DNA TGTGCCAGCAGCGTAGTTCCTAGCGGGGGCTATAATGAGCAGTTCTTC. This translates into CASSVVPSGGYNEQFF.